This entry lists 29 T cell receptor beta chains sequenced from one sample in a study of early T cells in non-severe SARS-CoV-2 infection. TCRdb called the 5' RACE reads again in MiXCR, with one record for every CDR3 protein. The data contain 100,000 to 130,000 distinct CDR3 sequences, 9% to 13% of them singletons. The specimen sequenced was whole blood. Receptors originate from an adult who was a healthcare worker with PCR-confirmed SARS-CoV-2 infection or an uninfected control (not recorded which).

This clonotype was detected a few times. The gene calls are TRBV29-1 and TRBJ2-1; D possibly corresponds to TRBD2 (6 bases). In germline, CDR1 is SQVTM, CDR2 ANQGSEA. The V end was cut by 2 bases, the J end by 5 bases, with 13 bases between. This CDR3 contains 14 residues. CDR3 bases: TGCAGCGTTGAAAGTCCTAGCGACAACAATGAGCAGTTCTTC. This gives the protein CSVESPSDNNEQFF.

J is TRBJ1-1 and V is TRBV11-1, with D uncertain. Trimming cost V 2 bases and J 0 bases, with 10 bases left between them. The CDR3 is 15 amino acids. Looked up from germline, CDR1 is SGHAT and CDR2 is FQDESV (reference sequence). The CDR3 is CASSLTKMMNTEAFF. CDR3 bases: TGTGCCAGCAGCTTAACGAAGATGATGAACACTGAAGCTTTCTTT.

The sample holds a few counts of this clonotype. The gene calls are TRBV28 and TRBJ2-5, with 7 bases that match TRBD1. CDR3 length equals 14 residues. Germline V gene lookup returns CDR1 MDHEN and CDR2 SYDVKM. V shed 2 bases and J 3 bases; nucleotides not matched to a gene: 3. The CDR3 loop is CASSLPGTEETQYF. CDR3 nucleotide sequence: TGTGCCAGCAGTTTACCCGGGACAGAAGAGACCCAGTACTTC.

A few counts support this clonotype. This chain connects TRBV7-6 to TRBJ1-2; D is unclear. The CDR3 spans 13 residues. Per germline, CDR1 SGHVS and CDR2 FNYEAQ. Trimming shortened V by 5 bases and J by 5 bases, and 12 bases separated the two germline ends. CDR3 nucleotide sequence: TGTGCCAGCAGCCCCCGGTCACAATATGGCTACACCTTC. It codes for CASSPRSQYGYTF.

This clonotype was seen many times. The chain combines TRBV11-3 with TRBJ1-3; a possible D gene is TRBD1 (5 bases). Deletions cut 1 base from V and 3 bases from J, with 10 bases between. The CDR3 runs 15 residues. The germline gives CDR1 SGHNT, CDR2 YENEEA. The CDR3 sequence is CASSLGGTIGNTIYF. CDR3 nucleotide sequence: TGTGCCAGCAGCTTAGGAGGGACTATTGGAAACACCATATATTTT.

This clonotype was observed many times. The rearrangement links TRBV20-1 to TRBJ1-1, with no clear D. Germline V lookup: CDR1 DFQATT, CDR2 SNEGSKA (reference sequence). CDR3 length equals 13 residues. The V and J ends lost 7 bases and 0 bases respectively, with 12 bases between them. The CDR3 loop is CSVSTSMNTEAFF. The CDR3 DNA reads as TGCAGTGTCTCGACGAGTATGAACACTGAAGCTTTCTTT.

This clonotype was counted between two and nine times. The chain recombines TRBV5-1 with TRBJ2-1; 7 bases align to TRBD2. The junction had 12 bases not matched to a gene; V was cut back by 4 bases and J by 5 bases. The CDR3 totals 16 residues. The V gene's germline CDR1 is SGHRS and CDR2 YFSETQ. Here the CDR3 reads CASSPRPGGRHNEQFF. In DNA form, the CDR3 reads TGCGCCAGCAGCCCGCGACCGGGCGGGAGACACAATGAGCAGTTCTTC.

This clonotype was seen a handful of times. The V and J genes are TRBV6-5 and TRBJ2-1; D is possibly TRBD1 (6 bases). In germline, CDR1 is MNHEY, CDR2 SVGAGI. V was cut by 6 bases and J by 4 bases, with 16 bases left in between. CDR3 size: 15 residues. CDR3 residues: CASSGQPSPYNEQFF. The DNA of the CDR3 is TGTGCCAGCAGCGGACAGCCATCCCCTTACAATGAGCAGTTCTTC.

This clonotype has ten or more counts. The V and J genes are TRBV28 and TRBJ1-5; D uncertain. From germline, CDR1 is MDHEN and CDR2 SYDVKM. Trimming cost V 4 bases and J 0 bases, with 4 bases left between them. This CDR3 region has 13 residues. The CDR3 reads CASSWGSNQPQHF. Here the CDR3 DNA reads TGTGCCAGCAGTTGGGGTAGCAATCAGCCCCAGCATTTT.

This clonotype appeared many times. The V gene is TRBV18, the J gene TRBJ1-6; D remains unclear. The V gene's germline CDR1 is KGHSH and CDR2 LQKENI. The CDR3 sequence is 17 residues long. V was cut by 3 bases and J by 0 bases, with 12 bases left in between. CDR3 in amino acids: CASSPSPVSSYNSPLHF. DNA of the CDR3: TGTGCCAGCTCACCGTCCCCTGTGAGCTCCTATAATTCACCCCTCCACTTT.

There are a few counts of this clonotype. The V call is TRBV6-2 or TRBV6-3, the J call TRBJ1-5; D is undetermined. V was trimmed by 1 base and J by 6 bases, leaving 10 bases between them. Germline V CDR1 and CDR2: MNHEY, SVGEGT. The CDR3 length is 14 residues. In nucleotides, the CDR3 is TGTGCCAGCAGTTACTGGGCAGAAGGTCAGCCCCAGCATTTT. Translated: CASSYWAEGQPQHF.

The chain combines TRBV7-2 with TRBJ1-2; TRBD1 aligns across 9 bases. CDR1 is SGHTA, CDR2 FQGNSA, per germline. The CDR3 contains 12 residues. With 7 bases clipped from V and 6 bases from J, the junction kept 3 bases outside the gene matches. In DNA, the CDR3 is TGTGCCAGCACCAACAGGGGGCATGGCTACACCTTC. Amino acids: CASTNRGHGYTF.

This chain links TRBV9 with TRBJ2-3; 14 nucleotides align to TRBD2. Germline trimming cut 0 bases from V and 2 bases from J; bases unmatched to any gene: 14. This CDR3 is 21 amino acids long. Per the germline V gene, CDR1 is SGDLS and CDR2 is YYNGEE. The CDR3 bases are TGTGCCAGCAGCGTAGGACTAGCGGGGGGGCCTAAGAGGGCACACACAGATACGCAGTATTTT. The encoded protein is CASSVGLAGGPKRAHTDTQYF.

This clonotype was seen at least ten times. The genes are TRBV9 and TRBJ2-7, with TRBD1 matching over 9 bases. With 4 bases clipped from V and 2 bases from J, the junction kept 4 bases outside the gene matches. Per germline, CDR1 SGDLS and CDR2 YYNGEE. The CDR3 extends over 14 amino acids. The CDR3 sequence: CASSPGQGAYEQYF. As DNA, the CDR3 is TGTGCCAGCAGCCCGGGACAGGGTGCCTACGAGCAGTACTTC.

This clonotype was recorded a few times. This chain uses TRBV15 with TRBJ2-5; maybe TRBD1 (5 bases). The V and J ends lost 0 bases and 3 bases respectively, with 11 bases between them. CDR1 is LNHNV, CDR2 YYDKDF, per germline (reference sequence). The CDR3 runs to 15 residues. The CDR3 here is CATSRDGTGEETQYF. CDR3 in DNA: TGTGCCACCAGCAGAGATGGAACAGGCGAAGAGACCCAGTACTTC.

The table lists this clonotype with many counts. The chain has TRBV7-6 and TRBJ2-5; D is unresolved. The germline V gene has CDR1 SGHVS and CDR2 FNYEAQ. This CDR3 has 13 amino acids. V lost 0 bases and J lost 1, with 3 bases in between. This CDR3 reads CASSLAIQETQYF. The CDR3 DNA reads as TGTGCCAGCAGCTTAGCCATCCAAGAGACCCAGTACTTC.

In this sample, this clonotype turned up a few times. The chain employs TRBV28 and TRBJ1-2, with TRBD1 matching 8 bases. The CDR3 is 16 amino acids. CDR1 is MDHEN and CDR2 is SYDVKM in the germline V gene. Germline trimming cut 8 bases from V and 11 bases from J; bases unmatched to any gene: 22. The CDR3 is CASSQEGLSGGAVYTF. DNA for the CDR3: TGTGCCAGCTCCCAAGAGGGCTTATCAGGGGGCGCGGTATACACCTTC.

This clonotype was recorded many times. The chain uses TRBV24-1 and TRBJ2-1; D unclear. V lost 3 bases and J 11 bases, leaving 16 bases between the germline ends. CDR1 and CDR2 from the germline V gene are KGHDR and SFDVKD. The CDR3 covers 14 residues. For the CDR3, the DNA is TGTGCCACCAGTGATCCTTTTCTCTTTAGTAAGCAGTTCTTC. Residues: CATSDPFLFSKQFF.

This clonotype has a count of ten or more. This chain uses TRBV5-1 with TRBJ2-1; either TRBD1 or TRBD2 may supply D (6 bases each). Trimming took 5 bases from V and 5 from J, leaving 20 bases between them. Per the germline V gene, CDR1 is SGHRS and CDR2 is YFSETQ. The CDR3 totals 16 residues. CDR3 sequence: CASRGTRGTTNNEQFF. CDR3 in DNA: TGCGCCAGCAGAGGGACCCGGGGGACAACCAACAATGAGCAGTTCTTC.

This clonotype was observed a few times. V is TRBV5-1 and J is TRBJ1-1, with a possible D match to TRBD1 (5 bases). Per the germline V gene, CDR1 is SGHRS and CDR2 is YFSETQ. Trimming cost V 1 base and J 3 bases, with 13 bases left between them. CDR3 length equals 15 residues. CDR3 sequence (DNA): TGCGCCAGCAGCTTGTCAAGGGGTGTAGACACTGAAGCTTTCTTT. Translated: CASSLSRGVDTEAFF.

This clonotype was counted at least ten times. The V gene is TRBV7-2, the J gene TRBJ2-5; D remains unclear. Trimming cost V 0 bases and J 2 bases, with 10 bases left between them. The germline V gene has CDR1 SGHTA and CDR2 FQGNSA. The CDR3 has 15 residues. CDR3 sequence (DNA): TGTGCCAGCAGCTTAGCACCAAACACGCAAGAGACCCAGTACTTC. It yields the protein CASSLAPNTQETQYF.

This chain joins TRBV21-1 and TRBJ1-5. TRBV21-1 is an annotated pseudogene. The CDR3 has 16 residues. The DNA of the CDR3 is TGTGCCAGCAGCACCGAGACACCAAAGCGGGGGCAGCCCCAGCATTTT. Protein: CASSTETPKRGQPQHF.

The V gene is TRBV18, the J gene TRBJ1-3; no firm D call. Germline loops: CDR1 KGHSH, CDR2 LQKENI. Between the trimmed V and J ends, which lost 6 bases and 4 bases, there was a span of 19 bases. The CDR3 consists of 16 residues. The CDR3 DNA reads as TGTGCCAGCTCCCCTGGGCCTCCTCGTACCGGAAACACCATATATTTT. Encoded protein: CASSPGPPRTGNTIYF.

V and J are TRBV28 and TRBJ2-3; TRBD2 might be the D (6 bases). In germline, CDR1 is MDHEN, CDR2 SYDVKM. This CDR3 contains 16 residues. The V gene lost 4 bases and the J gene lost 2 bases, with 16 bases spanning the gap. As DNA, the CDR3 is TGTGCCAGCAGTTCGGACTTTAGCGGCCCCACAGATACGCAGTATTTT. Translating gives CASSSDFSGPTDTQYF.

The genes are TRBV20-1 and TRBJ1-1; D unclear. The V end lost 5 bases, the J end lost 0 bases, and 10 bases lay between the germline ends. The CDR3 has 13 amino acids. CDR1 and CDR2 (germline): DFQATT, SNEGSKA (reference sequence). The CDR3 region is CSALPTVNTEAFF. As DNA, the CDR3 is TGCAGTGCTTTACCGACGGTGAACACTGAAGCTTTCTTT.

This chain uses TRBV27 with TRBJ1-6; 10 bases match TRBD1. There are 17 residues in the CDR3. V lost 1 base to trimming and J lost 7 bases; unmatched junction nucleotides: 7. Germline CDR1 reads MNHEY; CDR2 reads SMNVEV (reference sequence). The CDR3 protein is CASSLFGGTGANSPLHF. The CDR3 region has the DNA TGTGCCAGCAGTTTATTTGGGGGGACAGGGGCCAATTCACCCCTCCACTTT.

This clonotype was seen ten or more times. V is TRBV27 and J is TRBJ1-6; D unclear. Germline V CDR1 and CDR2: MNHEY, SMNVEV (reference sequence). The ends were cut back, 5 bases at V and 9 bases at J, with 11 bases in the middle. The CDR3 consists of 13 residues. The CDR3 DNA reads TGTGCCAGCAGTCCTTCCCTAGGTTCACCCCTCCACTTT. Translated: CASSPSLGSPLHF.

V and J are TRBV2 and TRBJ2-1; D call uncertain. The germline V gene encodes CDR1 SNHLY and CDR2 FYNNEI. The CDR3 has 16 amino acids. Trimming removed 2 bases at V and 7 bases at J, with 18 bases between. CDR3 sequence: CASSERVAADFNEQFF. The CDR3 coding sequence is TGTGCCAGCAGTGAACGGGTTGCGGCCGACTTTAATGAGCAGTTCTTC.

This clonotype has just a few counts. The chain is built from TRBV19 and TRBJ2-1; 13 bases agree with TRBD2. The germline V gene has CDR1 LNHDA and CDR2 SQIVND (reference sequence). Trimming took 7 bases from V and 0 from J; bases not matched to a gene: 6. The CDR3 spans 17 residues. The CDR3 spells CASTWRTSGSSYNEQFF. In DNA form, the CDR3 reads TGTGCCAGTACTTGGAGGACTAGCGGGAGCTCCTACAATGAGCAGTTCTTC.